Listed here are 10 T cell receptor beta chains from one sample, sequenced in a study of CD8 T cells in ankylosing spondylitis. TCRdb reprocessed the 5' RACE reads via MiXCR and lists one record per CDR3 protein. This table holds about 250,000 distinct CDR3 sequences, roughly 32% found once. The specimen sequenced was blood, either unsorted or a sorted T cell fraction (not recorded which). Receptor source: a male donor with ankylosing spondylitis or in good health (not recorded which).

This chain joins TRBV29-1 and TRBJ2-2, with TRBD2 matching 9 bases. Germline assignment: CDR1 SQVTM and CDR2 ANQGSEA. The CDR3 spans 16 residues. Germline trimming cut 4 bases from V and 6 bases from J; bases unmatched to any gene: 12. CDR3: CSVGGGSGGSAGELFF. In nucleotides, the CDR3 is TGCAGCGTTGGAGGTGGTAGCGGGGGATCGGCCGGGGAGCTGTTTTTT.

This clonotype was recorded a few times. V usage is TRBV20-1 and J usage is TRBJ2-4, with 8 bases identical to TRBD2. Germline V gene data show CDR1 as DFQATT and CDR2 as SNEGSKA (reference sequence). J was trimmed by 6 bases and V by 3 bases; bases with no gene match: 4. CDR3 length: 13 amino acids. The CDR3 sequence: CSASGGALNIQYF. The CDR3 DNA is TGCAGTGCTAGCGGGGGGGCGCTAAACATTCAGTACTTC.

This clonotype was recorded a few times. This chain links TRBV5-5 with TRBJ1-5, with a weak D call TRBD1 (6 bases). The CDR3 has 16 residues. The V and J ends lost 4 bases and 4 bases respectively, with 18 bases between them. Germline V CDR1 and CDR2: SGHKS, YYEKEE (reference sequence). This chain's CDR3 is CASSVRGKGRNQPQHF. The DNA of the CDR3 is TGTGCCAGCAGCGTCAGGGGTAAGGGCCGAAATCAGCCCCAGCATTTT. Complete variable domain (other parts from reference TRBV5-5 and TRBJ1-5): DAGVTQSPTHLIKTRGQQVTLRCSPISGHKSVSWYQQVLGQGPQFIFQYYEKEERGRGNFPDRFSARQFPNYSSELNVNALLLGDSALYLCASSVRGKGRNQPQHFGDGTRLSIL.

There are a few counts of this clonotype. The chain recombines TRBV7-9 with TRBJ1-4; D is possibly TRBD1 (6 bases). V dropped 1 base and J dropped 7 bases, with 13 bases sitting between them. This CDR3 has 15 amino acids. Germline V gives CDR1 SEHNR, CDR2 FQNEAQ (reference sequence). CDR3 region: CASSLVARGGEKLFF. The CDR3 DNA follows: TGTGCCAGCAGCTTAGTCGCGAGAGGGGGTGAAAAACTGTTTTTT.

The table lists this clonotype with many counts. The V call is TRBV20-1, the J call TRBJ2-7; a weak D match, TRBD2 (5 bases). CDR3 length: 12 amino acids. The V end was cut by 0 bases, the J end by 4 bases, with 7 bases between. Germline V gene sequence: CDR1 DFQATT, CDR2 SNEGSKA (reference sequence). The CDR3, as DNA: TGCAGTGCTAGAGACGGGGAGTACGAGCAGTACTTC. Its translation: CSARDGEYEQYF.

The chain combines TRBV5-5 with TRBJ1-4; possibly TRBD1 for D (6 bases). CDR1 and CDR2 (germline): SGHKS, YYEKEE (reference sequence). V lost 0 bases to trimming and J lost 5 bases, with 14 bases between them. The CDR3 has 16 amino acids. The CDR3, as DNA: TGTGCCAGCAGCTTGGTCCCAGGGGCGGCGAATGAAAAACTGTTTTTT. It codes for CASSLVPGAANEKLFF.

The chain carries TRBV7-8 and TRBJ2-3; no clear D. The V gene lost 3 bases and the J gene lost 0 bases, with 10 bases spanning the gap. The CDR3 spans 15 residues. The germline V gene has CDR1 SGHVS and CDR2 FQNEAQ. The CDR3 sequence is CASSLATPSTDTQYF. The CDR3 DNA follows: TGTGCCAGCAGCTTGGCCACCCCTAGCACAGATACGCAGTATTTT. Full variable domain (missing parts from reference TRBV7-8 and TRBJ2-3): GAGVSQSPRYKVAKRGQDVALRCDPISGHVSLFWYQQALGQGPEFLTYFQNEAQLDKSGLPSDRFFAERPEGSVSTLKIQRTQQEDSAVYLCASSLATPSTDTQYFGPGTRLTVL.

V is TRBV9 and J is TRBJ2-2; 9 bases match TRBD1. The germline V gene encodes CDR1 SGDLS and CDR2 YYNGEE. There are 17 residues in the CDR3. Trimming at V came to 7 bases and at J to 5 bases, leaving 15 bases not matched to a gene. DNA for the CDR3: TGTGCCAGCGCTCGCTCCGGGACAGGGTTCAGTACCGGGGAGCTGTTTTTT. It encodes CASARSGTGFSTGELFF.

In this sample, this clonotype turned up a few times. The rearrangement joins TRBV29-1 to TRBJ1-2; 12 nucleotides agree with TRBD1. V trimming: 6 bases; J trimming: 9 bases; junction bases outside the gene matches: 8. Per the germline V gene, CDR1 is SQVTM and CDR2 is ANQGSEA. The CDR3 has 13 residues. CDR3 DNA: TGCAGCGTGCCCGGGACAGGGGGCCCGAGCTACACCTTC. Amino acid sequence: CSVPGTGGPSYTF.

This chain joins TRBV7-9 and TRBJ2-1, with no clear D. The CDR3 loop spans 14 amino acids. Deletions cut 1 base from V and 4 bases from J, with 8 bases between. CDR1 is SEHNR, CDR2 FQNEAQ, per germline (reference sequence). CDR3 loop: CASSLGSEYNEQFF. DNA for the CDR3: TGTGCCAGCAGCTTAGGCTCGGAGTACAATGAGCAGTTCTTC.